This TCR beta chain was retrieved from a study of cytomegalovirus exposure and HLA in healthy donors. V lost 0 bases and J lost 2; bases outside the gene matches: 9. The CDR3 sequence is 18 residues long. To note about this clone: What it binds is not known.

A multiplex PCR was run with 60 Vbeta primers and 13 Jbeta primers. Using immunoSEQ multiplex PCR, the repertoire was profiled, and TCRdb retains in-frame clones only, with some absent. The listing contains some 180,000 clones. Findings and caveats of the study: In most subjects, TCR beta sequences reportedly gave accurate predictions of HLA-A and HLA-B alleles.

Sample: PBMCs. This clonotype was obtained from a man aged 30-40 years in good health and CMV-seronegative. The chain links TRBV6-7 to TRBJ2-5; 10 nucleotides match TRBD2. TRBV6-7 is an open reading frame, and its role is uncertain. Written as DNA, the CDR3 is TGTGCCAGCAGTTACTCAGTAGCGGGGGGCACGTTTCAAGAGACCCAGTACTTC. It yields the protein CASSYSVAGGTFQETQYF.